A single sample is the source of the 31 T cell receptor beta chains below, sequenced in a study of shared clonotypes between healthy human individuals. Clones were read by immunoSEQ multiplex PCR, and TCRdb kept only the in-frame ones, dropping some. The sample yields about 1.5 million clones, roughly 98% seen once. Sequenced input: naive CD4+ T cells sorted from blood. Specified subset: CD45RA+ positively selected. The origin of the receptors is a young man in good health.

This chain joins TRBV30 and TRBJ2-2; no clear D. There are 12 residues in the CDR3. CDR1 and CDR2 (germline): GTSNPN, SVGIG (reference sequence). V dropped 5 bases and J dropped 5 bases, with 9 bases sitting between them. The CDR3 DNA sequence: TGTGCCTGGGACGAACAGACCGGGGAGCTGTTTTTT. It encodes CAWDEQTGELFF.

This rearrangement joins TRBV28 to TRBJ1-1; a weak D match, TRBD1 (6 bases). CDR3 length: 14 amino acids. Germline loops: CDR1 MDHEN, CDR2 SYDVKM. V shed 6 bases and J shed 0 bases, with 11 bases lying between them. For the CDR3, the DNA is TGTGCCAGCAGCCGCAGGGGCATGAACACTGAAGCTTTCTTT. Its translation: CASSRRGMNTEAFF. The full variable domain, with the rest looked up from reference TRBV28 and TRBJ1-1, is DVKVTQSSRYLVKRTGEKVFLECVQDMDHENMFWYRQDPGLGLRLIYFSYDVKMKEKGDIPEGYSVSREKKERFSLILESASTNQTSMYLCASSRRGMNTEAFFGQGTRLTVV.

To note about this clone: Other DNA sequences within the sample encode an identical CDR3. The chain links TRBV5-1 to TRBJ2-1; 7 nucleotides line up with TRBD1. The V gene's germline CDR1 is SGHRS and CDR2 YFSETQ. This CDR3 has 14 residues. With V trimmed by 0 bases and J by 3 bases, 0 bases remained unmatched. The CDR3 here is CASSLGDSYNEQFF. The CDR3 DNA is TGCGCCAGCAGCTTGGGGGACAGCTACAATGAGCAGTTCTTC.

Comment on this clone: An end of the junction differs from the germline gene, which may be a read error. The chain employs TRBV28 and TRBJ2-7; the D is unclear. Germline values: CDR1 MDHEN, CDR2 SYDVKM. The CDR3 consists of 13 residues. This chain's CDR3 is CASSLSFGRDQIF. The CDR3 region has the DNA TGTGCCAGCAGTTTATCATTTGGTAGAGATCAGATCTTC.

The chain recombines TRBV7-8 with TRBJ1-2; D is unclear. With 6 bases removed from V and 7 bases from J, the gap between germline ends came to 9 bases. This CDR3 comprises 11 residues. The V gene's germline CDR1 is SGHVS and CDR2 FQNEAQ. The CDR3 is CASRTLRGYTF. The DNA for the CDR3 is TGTGCCAGCAGGACGCTTCGTGGCTACACCTTC.

The J gene is TRBJ2-2, the V gene TRBV9; D possibly corresponds to TRBD1 (6 bases). The V end lost 7 bases, the J end lost 4 bases, and 14 bases lay between the germline ends. This CDR3 is built from 14 residues. Germline V gene sequence: CDR1 SGDLS, CDR2 YYNGEE. CDR3 residues: CASSPTGSTGELFF. DNA of the CDR3: TGTGCCAGCTCCCCCACAGGGAGCACCGGGGAGCTGTTTTTT.

The chain is built from TRBV30 and TRBJ2-1, with 7 bases matching TRBD1. The CDR3 has 16 amino acids. The V gene's germline CDR1 is GTSNPN and CDR2 SVGIG (reference sequence). With V trimmed by 3 bases and J by 4 bases, 12 bases remained unmatched. CDR3 in DNA: TGTGCCTGGAGCCCCTCATTACAGGGGCCTTACAATGAGCAGTTCTTC. It yields the protein CAWSPSLQGPYNEQFF.

This chain uses TRBV7-8 with TRBJ1-1, with 7 positions matching TRBD1. V was clipped by 0 bases and J by 11 bases; unmatched bases: 9. The germline V gene encodes CDR1 SGHVS and CDR2 FQNEAQ. The CDR3 extends over 14 amino acids. CDR3 DNA sequence: TGTGCCAGCAGCTTAGCGACGGTAGGGGGCTTGGCTTTCTTT. Amino acids: CASSLATVGGLAFF.

This rearrangement joins TRBV7-2 to TRBJ1-5; a weak D match, TRBD1 (6 bases). The CDR3 has 15 amino acids. Deletions cut 5 bases from V and 3 bases from J, with 14 bases between. Germline V gives CDR1 SGHTA, CDR2 FQGNSA. CDR3: CASSPGTPHNQPQHF. CDR3 sequence (DNA): TGTGCCAGCAGCCCCGGGACACCTCACAATCAGCCCCAGCATTTT.

The J gene is TRBJ2-7, the V gene TRBV10-1; D may be TRBD1 (6 bases). Trimming stripped 7 bases from V and 6 bases from J, with 19 bases between. Germline V CDR1 and CDR2: WNHNN, SYGVQD (reference sequence). The CDR3 is made up of 14 amino acids. CDR3 protein: CASNLQGVALEQYF. DNA of the CDR3: TGCGCCAGCAATTTACAGGGAGTCGCGCTCGAGCAGTACTTC.

The rearrangement joins TRBV28 to TRBJ2-7; 7 bases fit TRBD2. Per the germline V gene, CDR1 is MDHEN and CDR2 is SYDVKM. Trimming took 3 bases from V and 4 from J; bases not matched to a gene: 3. This CDR3 is built from 13 residues. The CDR3 loop is CASSLASGYEQYF. The CDR3 region has the DNA TGTGCCAGCAGTTTGGCTAGCGGATACGAGCAGTACTTC.

J is TRBJ2-7 and V is TRBV28, with D perhaps assigned TRBD1 or TRBD2 (5 bases each). CDR3 length equals 15 residues. CDR1 is MDHEN, CDR2 SYDVKM, per germline. V was shortened by 2 bases and J by 5 bases, with 16 bases between the two germline ends. CDR3: CASSLGGTQANEQYF. DNA for the CDR3: TGTGCCAGCAGTTTAGGGGGAACCCAAGCGAACGAGCAGTACTTC.

The chain couples TRBV30 to TRBJ2-3, with 9 bases aligning to TRBD2. The germline V gene encodes CDR1 GTSNPN and CDR2 SVGIG (reference sequence). V lost 5 bases and J lost 1; bases outside the gene matches: 19. CDR3 length: 19 residues. The CDR3 loop reads CAWRVGLAGWGPGTDTQYF. As DNA, the CDR3 is TGTGCCTGGCGGGTGGGGCTAGCGGGATGGGGCCCCGGCACAGATACGCAGTATTTT.

The chain carries TRBV11-2 and TRBJ2-7, with 8 bases fitting TRBD1. The germline CDR1 and CDR2 sequences are SGHAT and FQNNGV. The length of the CDR3 is 16 residues. Losses at the gene ends were 2 bases for V and 4 bases for J; bases not matched to a gene: 10. The CDR3 DNA reads as TGTGCCAGCAGCTTAATTAGTCGGCAGGGGGCTTACGAGCAGTACTTC. It translates to CASSLISRQGAYEQYF.

This rearrangement joins TRBV10-2 to TRBJ1-1; a possible D gene is TRBD1 (5 bases). Trimming removed 7 bases from V and 3 bases from J, with 12 bases in between. This CDR3 is built from 13 residues. The V gene's germline CDR1 is WSHSY and CDR2 SAAADI. CDR3 in amino acids: CASTDRGHTEAFF. CDR3 DNA sequence: TGCGCCAGCACCGACCGGGGACACACTGAAGCTTTCTTT.

Only one count was recorded for this clone. The rearrangement joins TRBV7-8 to TRBJ2-5; TRBD2 is a possible D gene (6 bases). The CDR3 runs to 14 residues. V shed 2 bases and J shed 4 bases, with 11 bases lying between them. Germline CDR1 SGHVS, CDR2 FQNEAQ. The CDR3 reads CASSLLAGTETQYF. CDR3 sequence (DNA): TGTGCCAGCAGCTTACTGGCGGGAACAGAGACCCAGTACTTC.

The chain uses TRBV6-1 and TRBJ1-5; D remains ambiguous. V dropped 6 bases and J dropped 7 bases, with 16 bases sitting between them. Germline values: CDR1 MNHNS, CDR2 SASEGT. The CDR3 loop spans 14 amino acids. As DNA, the CDR3 is TGTGCCAGCAGGGGGTTGCTAATGGACCAGCCCCAGCATTTT. It yields the protein CASRGLLMDQPQHF.

This chain links TRBV11-2 with TRBJ2-1; the match to TRBD2 covers 9 bases. Germline CDR1 and CDR2: SGHAT and FQNNGV. CDR3 length equals 18 residues. Losses at the gene ends were 4 bases for V and 0 bases for J; bases not matched to a gene: 10. CDR3 nucleotide sequence: TGTGCCAGCAGCTCGTATAGCGGGGGATCCCGCTCCTACAATGAGCAGTTCTTC. It yields the protein CASSSYSGGSRSYNEQFF. Full variable domain (missing parts from reference TRBV11-2 and TRBJ2-1): EAGVAQSPRYKIIEKRQSVAFWCNPISGHATLYWYQQILGQGPKLLIQFQNNGVVDDSQLPKDRFSAERLKGVDSTLKIQPAKLEDSAVYLCASSSYSGGSRSYNEQFFGPGTRLTVL.

V and J are TRBV7-2 and TRBJ2-1; 8 bases are a match to TRBD1. The CDR3 has 15 residues. Germline lookup yields CDR1 SGHTA and CDR2 FQGNSA. Losses at the gene ends were 8 bases for V and 6 bases for J; bases not matched to a gene: 12. The DNA for the CDR3 is TGTGCCAGCTTGAGAGGTCCAGGGGGCCGCAATGAGCAGTTCTTC. Its translation is CASLRGPGGRNEQFF.

The rearrangement links TRBV28 to TRBJ1-1; the D gene is possibly TRBD1 (5 bases). The CDR3 has 14 residues. V gave up 2 bases and J gave up 5 bases, with 12 bases separating them. CDR1 is MDHEN, CDR2 SYDVKM, per germline. The CDR3 loop is CASSLILPGTEAFF. CDR3 nucleotides: TGTGCCAGCAGTTTAATACTCCCAGGGACTGAAGCTTTCTTT.

With respect to this clone: The sample holds other DNA sequences that translate to the same CDR3. The genes are TRBV7-8 and TRBJ1-1; D unclear. Germline loops: CDR1 SGHVS, CDR2 FQNEAQ. V was shortened by 1 base and J by 5 bases, with 5 bases between the two germline ends. This CDR3 is 12 amino acids long. CDR3 sequence: CASSLGSTEAFF. The CDR3 DNA reads as TGTGCCAGCAGCTTAGGCTCGACTGAAGCTTTCTTT.

This sequence joins TRBV25-1 and TRBJ2-7, with 12 nucleotides matching TRBD2. The CDR3 runs 14 residues. Germline CDR1 reads MGHDK; CDR2 reads SYGVNS. Trimming removed 3 bases from V and 3 bases from J; junction bases left unmatched: 0. The CDR3 here is CASSETSGGYEQYF. As DNA, the CDR3 is TGTGCCAGCAGTGAGACTAGCGGGGGCTACGAGCAGTACTTC.

This chain joins TRBV4-1 and TRBJ2-1; D unresolved. Germline values: CDR1 MGHRA, CDR2 YSYEKL. This CDR3 has 15 residues. Trimming shortened V by 1 base and J by 0 bases, and 7 bases separated the two germline ends. CDR3 amino acids: CASSQGPFSYNEQFF. The DNA for the CDR3 is TGCGCCAGCAGCCAAGGGCCTTTCTCCTACAATGAGCAGTTCTTC.

The V gene is TRBV28, the J gene TRBJ2-7, with unresolved D. This CDR3 comprises 11 residues. The V gene lost 8 bases and the J gene lost 6 bases, with 11 bases spanning the gap. CDR1 and CDR2 from the germline V gene are MDHEN and SYDVKM. The CDR3 sequence: CASRSPFEQYF. The CDR3 nucleotides read TGTGCCAGCCGTAGCCCCTTCGAGCAGTACTTC.

Regarding this clone: At the DNA level, this CDR3 is encoded by other sequences in the same sample as well. The chain uses TRBV18 and TRBJ2-7, with D unresolved. The CDR3 is 12 amino acids. The V and J ends lost 2 bases and 1 base respectively, with 3 bases between them. The V gene's germline CDR1 is KGHSH and CDR2 LQKENI. The CDR3 DNA follows: TGTGCCAGCTCACCAGATTCCTACGAGCAGTACTTC. Protein sequence: CASSPDSYEQYF.

A single count supports this clone. Other nucleotide sequences from this sample produce the same CDR3. The chain has TRBV10-3 and TRBJ2-5, with 9 bases aligning to TRBD1. Trimming cost V 10 bases and J 3 bases; bases outside gene matches: 3. Germline V gives CDR1 ENHRY, CDR2 SYGVKD. This CDR3 has 12 amino acids. This CDR3 is CATRTGEETQYF. The DNA for the CDR3 is TGTGCCACGCGGACAGGGGAAGAGACCCAGTACTTC.

The chain employs TRBV29-1 and TRBJ2-7; the D is unclear. CDR1 is SQVTM, CDR2 ANQGSEA, per germline. This CDR3 comprises 12 residues. The CDR3 coding sequence is TGCTGTTCCTCTAAACCCACCTACGAGCAGTACTTC. Its translation is CCSSKPTYEQYF.

The chain carries TRBV19 and TRBJ2-4; 7 nucleotides line up with TRBD1. The V gene's germline CDR1 is LNHDA and CDR2 SQIVND (reference sequence). The CDR3 extends over 15 amino acids. V shed 4 bases and J 3 bases; nucleotides not matched to a gene: 6. The CDR3 loop reads CASSRRDRDKNIQYF. The CDR3 DNA reads TGTGCCAGTAGTAGAAGAGACAGGGACAAAAACATTCAGTACTTC.

A single count supports this clone. The rearrangement links TRBV19 to TRBJ2-2, with D maybe TRBD1 (6 bases). Germline V gene data show CDR1 as LNHDA and CDR2 as SQIVND (reference sequence). CDR3 size: 15 residues. V lost 5 bases and J 1 base, leaving 11 bases between the germline ends. The CDR3 loop is CASSAKQGNTGELFF. The CDR3 DNA is TGTGCCAGTAGTGCCAAACAGGGGAACACCGGGGAGCTGTTTTTT.

The V call is TRBV5-4, the J call TRBJ2-7; D possibly corresponds to TRBD1 (5 bases). The CDR3 totals 14 residues. In germline, CDR1 is SGHNT, CDR2 YYREEE (reference sequence). Between the trimmed V and J ends, which lost 0 bases and 7 bases, there was a span of 14 bases. The CDR3: CASSLVGRTAEQYF. The CDR3 coding sequence is TGTGCCAGCAGCTTGGTGGGGCGAACTGCAGAGCAGTACTTC.

This clone came up once. The chain recombines TRBV15 with TRBJ2-3, with 10 bases that match TRBD2. V trimming: 1 base; J trimming: 5 bases; junction bases outside the gene matches: 6. The germline V gene has CDR1 LNHNV and CDR2 YYDKDF (reference sequence). CDR3 size: 16 residues. The DNA for the CDR3 is TGTGCCACCAGCAGAGGGCTAGCGGGAGCTAAAGATACGCAGTATTTT. This gives the protein CATSRGLAGAKDTQYF. Together with reference TRBV15 and TRBJ2-3, the CDR3 gives the full variable domain: DAMVIQNPRYQVTQFGKPVTLSCSQTLNHNVMYWYQQKSSQAPKLLFHYYDKDFNNEADTPDNFQSRRPNTSFCFLDIRSPGLGDTAMYLCATSRGLAGAKDTQYFGPGTRLTVL.